A single sample is the source of the 5 T cell receptor beta chains below, sequenced in a study of spatial heterogeneity in lung cancer. Indicated time point: blood at routine non-recurrence follow-up after resection. TCRdb independently ran MiXCR on the 5' RACE reads; one entry per CDR3 protein. The sample lists 2,400 or so distinct CDR3 sequences, 25% to 30% occurring once. Material: PBMCs, obtained at follow-up. These TCRs come from a male donor with early-stage non-small cell lung cancer.

By frequency in the sample, this clonotype is large. This beta chain represents an off-target read in a library built for alpha chains; its size is of limited meaning. The chain has TRBV23-1 and TRBJ1-5; 10 nucleotides line up with TRBD1. TRBV23-1 is known as an ORF, though its function is uncertain. The J segment lost 3 bases and the V segment lost 4 bases, leaving 15 bases of the junction unmatched. The CDR3 consists of 19 residues. Written as DNA, the CDR3 is TGCGCCAGCAGTCCTGCGGGTACGCTGGGACAGGGGACCAATCAGCCCCAGCATTTT. Translating gives CASSPAGTLGQGTNQPQHF.

As to this clonotype: The library was built for alpha chains, so this beta chain is an off-target read and its size means little. CDR3 bases: TGTGCCAGCAGTTACGGGACAGGGGACACAGATACGCAGTATTTT. Translated: CASSYGTGDTDTQYF. The gene calls are TRBV6-2 or TRBV6-3 and TRBJ2-3; 10 nucleotides align to TRBD1. Trimming cost V 2 bases and J 2 bases; bases outside gene matches: 1. The CDR3 consists of 15 residues. In germline, CDR1 is MNHEY, CDR2 SVGEGT.

As for this clonotype: This beta chain is a stray sequence in a library constructed for alpha chains; its clone size is not meaningful. The chain combines TRBV23-1 with TRBJ2-3; tentatively, D is TRBD2 (6 bases). TRBV23-1 is marked as an open reading frame, function uncertain. Between the trimmed V and J ends, which lost 8 bases and 3 bases, there was a span of 12 bases. This CDR3 region has 13 residues. CDR3 DNA: TGCGCCAGCCGGTGCGGGGTTACAGATACGCAGTATTTT. Translating it yields CASRCGVTDTQYF.

Points on this clonotype: Little can be read into the size of this beta chain, an off-target read in a library designed for alpha chains. CDR3 sequence reads: CASSLLSGRARSKNIQYF. The CDR3 DNA sequence: TGTGCCAGCAGTTTATTATCCGGCAGGGCAAGGTCCAAAAACATTCAGTACTTC. The J gene is TRBJ2-4, the V gene TRBV28, with D possibly matching TRBD1 (5 bases). Germline assignment: CDR1 MDHEN and CDR2 SYDVKM. CDR3 length: 18 residues. Trimming shortened V by 1 base and J by 2 bases, and 18 bases separated the two germline ends.

This clonotype rates as large (0.1 to 1%). The library was built for alpha chains, so this beta chain is an off-target read and its size means little. The chain employs TRBV5-1 and TRBJ2-5; possibly TRBD2 for D (6 bases). Germline V lookup: CDR1 SGHRS, CDR2 YFSETQ. The germline V and J ends were trimmed by 4 bases and 0 bases, with 13 bases remaining between them. The length of the CDR3 is 15 residues. The CDR3 DNA reads TGCGCCAGCAGCCTTGGGGGGTCGCACCAAGAGACCCAGTACTTC. Amino acids: CASSLGGSHQETQYF.